The text below deals with one T cell receptor (beta chain). The entry originates in a study of blood T cell repertoires in COVID-19. In the study overall: Collection of acute and convalescent COVID-19 samples took place in the United States, Italy and Spain.

This CDR3 is built from 16 residues. Germline V CDR1 and CDR2: SGHAT, FQNNGV. Germline trimming cut 3 bases from V and 5 bases from J; bases unmatched to any gene: 4. In the authors' workflow: Nucleated cell counts were estimated from reference gene primer amplification. The assay was immunoSEQ multiplex PCR, and TCRdb's table has in-frame clones only and misses some. Clonal size and the V and J genes are those of that table, whereas D and trimming came from the DNA. Among some 150,000 clones, about 88% were seen once, and the ten largest hold 2.4%. Sequencing was done on a sample of peripheral blood. The gene calls are TRBV11-2 and TRBJ2-3, with 14 bases matching TRBD2. The clonotype was recovered from a woman between 65 and 79 years old with acute or convalescent COVID-19. CDR3 protein: CASSLRTSGGQDTQYF. The CDR3 bases are TGTGCCAGCAGCTTGCGGACTAGCGGGGGGCAAGATACGCAGTATTTT.